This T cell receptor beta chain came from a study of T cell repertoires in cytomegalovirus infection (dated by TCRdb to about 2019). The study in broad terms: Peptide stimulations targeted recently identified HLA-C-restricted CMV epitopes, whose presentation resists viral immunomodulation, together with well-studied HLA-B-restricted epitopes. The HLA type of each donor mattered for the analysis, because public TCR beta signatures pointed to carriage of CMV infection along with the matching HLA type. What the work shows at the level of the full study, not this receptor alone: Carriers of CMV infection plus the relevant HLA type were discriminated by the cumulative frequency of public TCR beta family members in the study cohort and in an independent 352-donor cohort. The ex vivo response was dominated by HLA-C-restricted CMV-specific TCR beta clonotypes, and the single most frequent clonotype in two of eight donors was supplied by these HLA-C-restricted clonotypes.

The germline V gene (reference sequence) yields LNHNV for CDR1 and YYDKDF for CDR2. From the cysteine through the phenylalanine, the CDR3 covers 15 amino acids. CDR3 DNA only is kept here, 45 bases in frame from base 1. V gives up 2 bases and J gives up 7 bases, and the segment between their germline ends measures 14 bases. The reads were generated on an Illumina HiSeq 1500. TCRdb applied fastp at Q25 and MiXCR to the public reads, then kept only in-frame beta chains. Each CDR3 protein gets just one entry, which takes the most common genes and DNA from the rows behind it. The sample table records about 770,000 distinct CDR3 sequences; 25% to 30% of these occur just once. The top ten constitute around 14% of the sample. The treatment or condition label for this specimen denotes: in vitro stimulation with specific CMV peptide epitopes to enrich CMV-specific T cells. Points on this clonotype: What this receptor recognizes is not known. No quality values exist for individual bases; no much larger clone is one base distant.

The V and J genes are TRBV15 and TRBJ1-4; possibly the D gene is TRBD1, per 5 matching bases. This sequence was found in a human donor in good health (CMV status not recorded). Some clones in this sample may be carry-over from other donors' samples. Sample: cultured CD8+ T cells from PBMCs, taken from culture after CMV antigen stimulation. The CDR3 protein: CATSRRRGIGEKLFF. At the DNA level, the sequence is TGTGCCACCAGCAGAAGGAGGGGTATTGGTGAAAAACTGTTTTTT.